The 28 T cell receptor beta chains below were found in one sample sequenced in a study of blood T cell repertoires in COVID-19. Data came from immunoSEQ multiplex PCR; TCRdb stores just in-frame clones and leaves some out. The sample contains about 50,000 clones, 83% of which appear only once. The sample taken for sequencing was peripheral blood. The receptors stem from a middle-aged man with acute or convalescent COVID-19.

The chain has TRBV21-1 and TRBJ2-3; the table's D call, TRBD2, has no DNA check behind it. TRBV21-1 is described as a pseudogene. The CDR3 runs 13 residues. The CDR3, as DNA: TGTGCCAGCAGGGAGGGTAGCACAGATACGCAGTATTTT. Translated, it gives CASREGSTDTQYF.

This clone has a handful of counts. The chain joins TRBV2 to TRBJ1-2; no definite D call. Germline V lookup: CDR1 SNHLY, CDR2 FYNNEI. The V gene lost 4 bases and the J gene lost 4 bases, with 16 bases spanning the gap. This CDR3 has 15 residues. The CDR3 here is CASSVTVIPTYGYTF. The DNA for the CDR3 is TGTGCCAGCAGTGTTACCGTCATCCCTACCTATGGCTACACCTTC.

V usage is TRBV12-3 or TRBV12-4 and J usage is TRBJ1-5; perhaps TRBD1 as D (5 bases). Trimming shortened V by 5 bases and J by 6 bases, and 11 bases separated the two germline ends. The CDR3 length is 13 residues. The CDR3 here is CASSTGQGQPQHF. Here the CDR3 DNA reads TGTGCCAGCAGTACCGGGCAGGGTCAGCCCCAGCATTTT.

The chain is built from TRBV6-1 and TRBJ2-3; 7 nucleotides line up with TRBD1. With 0 bases clipped from V and 0 bases from J, the junction kept 6 bases outside the gene matches. CDR1 is MNHNS and CDR2 is SASEGT in the germline V gene. CDR3 size: 17 residues. Here the CDR3 reads CASSEANRGLSTDTQYF. The CDR3 nucleotides are TGTGCCAGCAGTGAAGCGAACAGGGGTCTTAGCACAGATACGCAGTATTTT.

The chain has TRBV6-1 and TRBJ1-5; 8 bases line up with TRBD1. CDR1 and CDR2 from the germline V gene are MNHNS and SASEGT. Trimming cost V 4 bases and J 0 bases; bases outside gene matches: 8. The CDR3 totals 17 residues. The CDR3 nucleotides read TGTGCCAGCAGTGTAGGACAGGGACTATATAGCAATCAGCCCCAGCATTTT. Its protein is CASSVGQGLYSNQPQHF.

The chain joins TRBV5-8 to TRBJ1-5, with a tentative D call TRBD1 (5 bases). The CDR3 sequence is 15 residues long. Germline CDR1 reads SGHTS; CDR2 reads YDEGEE. The V and J ends lost 2 bases and 0 bases respectively, with 9 bases between them. The CDR3 reads CASSFGTRSNQPQHF. CDR3 nucleotides: TGTGCCAGCAGCTTCGGGACTCGTAGCAATCAGCCCCAGCATTTT.

The rearrangement joins TRBV5-5 to TRBJ2-7; TRBD1 agrees at 11 bases. The CDR3 totals 15 residues. The germline V gene has CDR1 SGHKS and CDR2 YYEKEE (reference sequence). Trimming at V came to 4 bases and at J to 4 bases, leaving 7 bases not matched to a gene. The CDR3 region is CASSARTGGLYEQYF. The CDR3 DNA sequence: TGTGCCAGCAGCGCCCGGACAGGGGGCTTGTACGAGCAGTACTTC.

This clone was observed a handful of times. V usage is TRBV28 and J usage is TRBJ2-5; 8 bases agree with TRBD1. The CDR3 totals 14 residues. Germline CDR1 MDHEN, CDR2 SYDVKM. With 4 bases clipped from V and 7 bases from J, the junction kept 8 bases outside the gene matches. The DNA for the CDR3 is TGTGCCAGCAGTTGGGGCAGGGGGCTCGTGACCCAGTACTTC. The encoded protein is CASSWGRGLVTQYF.

The J gene is TRBJ1-2, the V gene TRBV30, with D uncertain. Germline lookup yields CDR1 GTSNPN and CDR2 SVGIG (reference sequence). The CDR3 contains 12 residues. V lost 0 bases, J lost 4 bases, and 6 bases lay in between. CDR3 in DNA: TGTGCCTGGAGTGTGAGGGCCTATGGCTACACCTTC. This encodes CAWSVRAYGYTF.

This sequence joins TRBV5-4 and TRBJ2-1, with 7 bases fitting TRBD2. The CDR3 runs 15 residues. The V gene end was trimmed by 3 bases and the J gene end by 8 bases; junction bases not matched to a gene: 11. CDR1 is SGHNT and CDR2 is YYREEE in the germline V gene (reference sequence). CDR3 nucleotides: TGTGCCAGCAGCTCACAGCGGGGCCCCGAGGATGAGCAGTTCTTC. It codes for CASSSQRGPEDEQFF.

The chain combines TRBV13 with TRBJ2-1, with D unresolved. The germline V gene has CDR1 PRHDT and CDR2 FYEKMQ (reference sequence). Trimming removed 6 bases from V and 4 bases from J, with 13 bases in between. There are 14 residues in the CDR3. This chain's CDR3 is CASSKRTGYNEQFF. The CDR3 DNA is TGTGCCAGCAGTAAGAGAACCGGGTACAATGAGCAGTTCTTC.

This chain joins TRBV2 and TRBJ1-5; D might be TRBD1 (6 bases). The CDR3 covers 19 residues. The V gene's germline CDR1 is SNHLY and CDR2 FYNNEI. V was pared by 4 bases and J by 0 bases, with 22 bases between. The DNA for the CDR3 is TGTGCCAGCAGTGTGGTGACGGCCGGGACAAAATATAGCAATCAGCCCCAGCATTTT. Its protein product is CASSVVTAGTKYSNQPQHF.

This clone has just one count. The chain combines TRBV27 with TRBJ2-1; 9 bases align to TRBD1. The CDR3 is 14 residues long. The ends lost 8 bases at V and 9 bases at J; junction bases unmatched: 11. Per germline, CDR1 MNHEY and CDR2 SMNVEV (reference sequence). The CDR3 is CASGYLDRGGEQFF. CDR3 nucleotide sequence: TGTGCCAGCGGTTACTTGGACAGGGGCGGTGAGCAGTTCTTC.

The genes are TRBV7-2 and TRBJ2-3; TRBD2 matches 8 bases. The J segment lost 5 bases and the V segment lost 2 bases, leaving 9 bases of the junction unmatched. This CDR3 is 16 amino acids long. Looked up from germline, CDR1 is SGHTA and CDR2 is FQGNSA. The DNA for the CDR3 is TGTGCCAGCAGCTTAACTAGTGCGGGAGGAAAAGATACGCAGTATTTT. Amino acids: CASSLTSAGGKDTQYF.

This clone was counted a single time. V usage is TRBV11-3 and J usage is TRBJ1-1, with D possibly matching TRBD1 (6 bases). V dropped 8 bases and J dropped 3 bases, with 13 bases sitting between them. This CDR3 region has 13 residues. Germline V gene data show CDR1 as SGHNT and CDR2 as YENEEA. The DNA for the CDR3 is TGTGCCAGCTCCATAGAGGGGGACACTGAAGCTTTCTTT. This sequence encodes CASSIEGDTEAFF.

CDR3 in DNA: TGTGCCAGCCATGGGGACACCAGGCAGCCCCAGCATTTT. It encodes CASHGDTRQPQHF. This chain connects TRBV6-5 to TRBJ1-5; perhaps TRBD1 as D (6 bases). CDR1 is MNHEY and CDR2 is SVGAGI in the germline V gene. Trimming removed 8 bases at V and 7 bases at J, with 15 bases between. The CDR3 is made up of 13 amino acids.

This clone was seen a single time. Other nucleotide sequences from this sample produce the same CDR3. This chain connects TRBV2 to TRBJ2-7, with D unresolved. Germline V gives CDR1 SNHLY, CDR2 FYNNEI. The CDR3 is 11 residues long. V was pared by 5 bases and J by 0 bases, with 2 bases between. The CDR3 is CASSYSYEQYF. For the CDR3, the DNA is TGTGCCAGCAGTTACTCCTACGAGCAGTACTTC.

The chain links TRBV5-4 to TRBJ1-1; maybe TRBD1 (5 bases). The V end was cut by 4 bases, the J end by 0 bases, with 13 bases between. This CDR3 contains 15 residues. Germline-derived CDR1 and CDR2 are SGHNT and YYREEE (reference sequence). The CDR3 protein is CASSRQSTMNTEAFF. CDR3 coding DNA: TGTGCCAGCAGCAGACAGAGCACTATGAACACTGAAGCTTTCTTT.

This clone was found once. The chain uses TRBV2 and TRBJ1-4; a possible D gene is TRBD1 (5 bases). Germline lookup yields CDR1 SNHLY and CDR2 FYNNEI. CDR3 length equals 14 residues. Deletions cut 6 bases from V and 5 bases from J, with 13 bases between. The CDR3 bases are TGTGCCAGCAGCGTGGGACTTTCGAATGAAAAACTGTTTTTT. Translation: CASSVGLSNEKLFF.

The chain has TRBV5-1 and TRBJ1-4; weak D call: TRBD1 (5 bases). From germline, CDR1 is SGHRS and CDR2 YFSETQ. The CDR3 has 16 amino acids. V lost 0 bases to trimming and J lost 5 bases, with 14 bases between them. The CDR3 loop reads CASSLAGSGGNEKLFF. CDR3 DNA: TGCGCCAGCAGCTTGGCCGGGTCGGGGGGGAATGAAAAACTGTTTTTT.

The rearrangement joins TRBV2 to TRBJ1-6; TRBD1 might be the D (6 bases). With 6 bases removed from V and 5 bases from J, the gap between germline ends came to 23 bases. Germline CDR1 is SNHLY and CDR2 is FYNNEI. This CDR3 region has 18 residues. In DNA, the CDR3 is TGTGCCAGCAGCCTCACCCCGACAGGTGGGCCTAATAATTCACCCCTCCACTTT. It specifies CASSLTPTGGPNNSPLHF.

CDR3: CASSLRGERETQYF. The CDR3 nucleotides are TGTGCCAGCAGCTTACGGGGGGAGAGGGAGACCCAGTACTTC. V and J are TRBV7-2 and TRBJ2-5; TRBD2 agrees at 7 bases. Germline CDR1 SGHTA, CDR2 FQGNSA. The CDR3 has 14 amino acids. With V trimmed by 2 bases and J by 5 bases, 5 bases remained unmatched.

This rearrangement joins TRBV27 to TRBJ1-6, with TRBD1 as a possible D gene (6 bases). Trimming cost V 6 bases and J 12 bases, with 18 bases left between them. CDR1 is MNHEY, CDR2 SMNVEV, per germline (reference sequence). The CDR3 sequence is 14 residues long. This CDR3 reads CASRTGTDFVPLHF. DNA of the CDR3: TGTGCCAGCAGAACAGGGACGGATTTTGTACCCCTCCACTTT.

CDR3 sequence reads: CASSSTGDGGYTF. The CDR3 bases are TGTGCCAGCAGCTCGACAGGGGATGGTGGCTACACCTTC. The gene calls are TRBV5-8 and TRBJ1-2, with 8 bases that match TRBD1. With V trimmed by 3 bases and J by 7 bases, 5 bases remained unmatched. CDR1 and CDR2 (germline): SGHTS, YDEGEE. This CDR3 spans 13 amino acids.

V is TRBV7-8 and J is TRBJ2-7, with 8 bases fitting TRBD1. This CDR3 region has 14 residues. V shed 4 bases, J shed 5 bases, and the junction held 7 bases outside the gene matches. Germline CDR1 and CDR2: SGHVS and FQNEAQ. The CDR3 is CASSYPTGDNEQYF. CDR3 bases: TGTGCCAGCAGCTATCCGACAGGGGACAACGAGCAGTACTTC.

The CDR3 DNA reads TGTGCCAGCAGGGGGCCCGGTTATGGCTACACCTTC. It translates to CASRGPGYGYTF. V and J are TRBV27 and TRBJ1-2, with D possibly matching TRBD1 (5 bases). Between the trimmed V and J ends, which lost 6 bases and 5 bases, there was a span of 10 bases. This CDR3 region has 12 residues. CDR1 and CDR2 (germline): MNHEY, SMNVEV (reference sequence).

This chain connects TRBV6-5 to TRBJ1-2; D may be TRBD1 (5 bases). There are 13 residues in the CDR3. The V gene's germline CDR1 is MNHEY and CDR2 SVGAGI. V lost 5 bases and J 5 bases, leaving 12 bases between the germline ends. CDR3 DNA: TGTGCCAGCAGTACCGACAGCCTATATGGCTACACCTTC. It specifies CASSTDSLYGYTF.

This chain uses TRBV11-2 with TRBJ1-2, with 10 nucleotides matching TRBD1. Germline CDR1 and CDR2: SGHAT and FQNNGV. V lost 4 bases, J lost 11 bases, and 7 bases stayed unmatched. The CDR3 runs to 13 residues. The CDR3 DNA sequence: TGTGCCAGCAGCTCGGGACAGGGGATCGATTACACCTTC. Its protein product is CASSSGQGIDYTF. The whole variable domain, remainder taken from reference TRBV11-2 and TRBJ1-2, is EAGVAQSPRYKIIEKRQSVAFWCNPISGHATLYWYQQILGQGPKLLIQFQNNGVVDDSQLPKDRFSAERLKGVDSTLKIQPAKLEDSAVYLCASSSGQGIDYTFGSGTRLTVV.